Listed here is a single T cell receptor (beta chain). The target antigen is unknown. There are 14 residues in the CDR3. Germline V gene data show CDR1 as LGHNA and CDR2 as YSLEER. V dropped 0 bases and J dropped 5 bases, with 8 bases sitting between them. RNA totalling about 0.45 to 1 ug underwent reverse transcription with random hexamers. The authors amplified TCR beta CDR3 across 54 Vbeta and 13 Jbeta using immunoSEQ multiplex PCR. Using its own MiXCR run on the immunoSEQ multiplex PCR reads, TCRdb lists one record per CDR3 protein. The repertoire holds approximately 300,000 distinct CDR3 sequences, with 89% as singletons. CD8+ and CD4+ T cells from blood underwent TCR beta sequencing. Through negative isolation, CD4+ and CD8+ T cells were obtained, while TEMRA cells were enriched using FACS. The sample comes from a study of CD8 T cells in Susac syndrome. Whole-study findings and limits: Acknowledgment was made by the study that its TCR sequencing and HLA analysis involved a relatively small number of individuals.

The clonotype was recovered from a human donor with multiple sclerosis. The genes are TRBV4-3 and TRBJ1-5; a weak D match, TRBD1 (5 bases). The sequencing sample was made of CD8+ T cells from PBMCs. CDR3 nucleotide sequence: TGCGCCAGCAGCCAAGATGAAGGGGATCAGCCCCAGCATTTT. As protein: CASSQDEGDQPQHF.